The 25 T cell receptor beta chains in this list originate from one sample, sequenced in a study of blood T cell repertoires in COVID-19. Using immunoSEQ multiplex PCR, the repertoire was profiled, and TCRdb retains in-frame clones only, with some absent. The data show fewer than 300,000 clones, with 86% seen just once and more than 9% held by the top ten. What was sequenced was peripheral blood. The source of these receptors is a man in his fifties or sixties with COVID-19, enrolled during active disease.

The rearrangement links TRBV24-1 to TRBJ2-7, with 7 positions matching TRBD1. V dropped 3 bases and J dropped 3; count of bases not matched to a gene: 7. CDR1 and CDR2 from the germline V gene are KGHDR and SFDVKD. The CDR3 consists of 15 residues. Here the CDR3 DNA reads TGTGCCACCAGTGATCCCCGGACAGGAGACTACGAGCAGTACTTC. Protein: CATSDPRTGDYEQYF.

The chain links TRBV9 to TRBJ2-3, with 7 bases matching TRBD2. With 0 bases clipped from V and 0 bases from J, the junction kept 1 base outside the gene matches. The germline gives CDR1 SGDLS, CDR2 YYNGEE. CDR3 size: 15 residues. The CDR3 is CASSVASGSTDTQYF. DNA of the CDR3: TGTGCCAGCAGCGTAGCTAGCGGTAGCACAGATACGCAGTATTTT.

The chain has TRBV15 and TRBJ1-6; no clear D gene. From germline, CDR1 is LNHNV and CDR2 YYDKDF (reference sequence). V was shortened by 2 bases and J by 0 bases, with 8 bases between the two germline ends. The CDR3 length is 16 residues. CDR3 residues: CATSRSGSSYNSPLHF. CDR3 nucleotide sequence: TGTGCCACCAGCAGATCGGGGAGCTCCTATAATTCACCCCTCCACTTT.

J is TRBJ1-2 and V is TRBV6-5; perhaps TRBD1 as D (5 bases). V lost 6 bases, J lost 4 bases, and 15 bases lay in between. Germline lookup yields CDR1 MNHEY and CDR2 SVGAGI. This CDR3 contains 14 residues. The CDR3 DNA reads TGTGCCAGCAGCCCCACGTGGGGCGGCTATGGCTACACCTTC. Protein: CASSPTWGGYGYTF.

V gene TRBV19 combines with J gene TRBJ2-3; TRBD2 agrees at 11 bases. This CDR3 comprises 15 residues. CDR1 LNHDA and CDR2 SQIVND come from the germline V gene (reference sequence). V shed 5 bases and J 0 bases; nucleotides not matched to a gene: 1. CDR3 in amino acids: CASSRTSGSTDTQYF. CDR3 DNA sequence: TGTGCCAGTAGTCGGACTAGCGGGAGCACAGATACGCAGTATTTT.

This rearrangement joins TRBV25-1 to TRBJ1-2, with D uncertain. V lost 5 bases, J lost 5 bases, and 15 bases lay in between. The germline CDR1 and CDR2 sequences are MGHDK and SYGVNS. This CDR3 is 14 amino acids long. The CDR3 DNA reads as TGTGCCAGCAGTACCCACTTGGAGTCGTATGGCTACACCTTC. Residues: CASSTHLESYGYTF.

This sequence joins TRBV18 and TRBJ1-1; tentatively, D is TRBD1 (5 bases). This CDR3 has 14 amino acids. V lost 3 bases and J 1 base, leaving 9 bases between the germline ends. Germline CDR1 is KGHSH and CDR2 is LQKENI. The CDR3 nucleotides are TGTGCCAGCTCACCGGGAGGACAGAACACTGAAGCTTTCTTT. Translated: CASSPGGQNTEAFF.

V is TRBV3-1 (or the pseudogene TRBV3-2) and J is TRBJ1-1; D possibly corresponds to TRBD1 (5 bases). CDR3 size: 15 residues. In germline, CDR1 is LGHDT, CDR2 YNNKEL (reference sequence). Trimming cost V 2 bases and J 2 bases, with 12 bases left between them. This chain's CDR3 is CASSQQGTSNTEAFF. CDR3 bases: TGTGCCAGCAGCCAACAGGGAACAAGTAACACTGAAGCTTTCTTT.

This clone was detected a few times. The rearrangement joins TRBV19 to TRBJ1-5, with TRBD1 as a possible D gene (5 bases). CDR1 is LNHDA and CDR2 is SQIVND in the germline V gene (reference sequence). The germline V and J ends were trimmed by 9 bases and 2 bases, with 17 bases remaining between them. This CDR3 region has 15 residues. CDR3 DNA sequence: TGTGCCAGCCAGACAGTCGGTATTGGCAATCAGCCCCAGCATTTT. Translating it yields CASQTVGIGNQPQHF.

The rearrangement links TRBV6-2 or TRBV6-3 to TRBJ2-2; a weak D match, TRBD2 (6 bases). Deletions cut 6 bases from V and 5 bases from J, with 19 bases between. The CDR3 extends over 16 amino acids. Germline assignment: CDR1 MNHEY and CDR2 SVGEGT. The CDR3 reads CASSQRTREWTGELFF. In DNA form, the CDR3 reads TGTGCCAGCAGCCAAAGGACACGGGAGTGGACCGGGGAGCTGTTTTTT.

The DNA for the CDR3 is TGTGCCAGCAGCTTCCGTGGACTAGCGGTATACAATGAGCAGTTCTTC. It specifies CASSFRGLAVYNEQFF. V gene TRBV7-8 combines with J gene TRBJ2-1; 10 bases map to TRBD2. Germline CDR1 reads SGHVS; CDR2 reads FQNEAQ. The CDR3 runs to 16 residues. After removal of 3 bases from V and 4 bases from J, the junction contained 6 bases not matched to a gene. Supplemented by reference TRBV7-8 and TRBJ2-1, the full variable domain reads GAGVSQSPRYKVAKRGQDVALRCDPISGHVSLFWYQQALGQGPEFLTYFQNEAQLDKSGLPSDRFFAERPEGSVSTLKIQRTQQEDSAVYLCASSFRGLAVYNEQFFGPGTRLTVL.

The rearrangement links TRBV5-1 to TRBJ2-5; possible D gene TRBD1, 8 bases. V shed 2 bases and J shed 2 bases, with 19 bases lying between them. This CDR3 has 17 amino acids. CDR1 and CDR2 from the germline V gene are SGHRS and YFSETQ. The DNA for the CDR3 is TGCGCCAGCAGCTTTGTAGGACAGGGAGGGCAGCAAGAGACCCAGTACTTC. Translation gives CASSFVGQGGQQETQYF.

The J gene is TRBJ1-1, the V gene TRBV15; 8 bases match TRBD1. The junction had 7 bases not matched to a gene; V was cut back by 4 bases and J by 3 bases. The CDR3 is 15 amino acids. Germline V gene sequence: CDR1 LNHNV, CDR2 YYDKDF (reference sequence). The CDR3 sequence is CATSKLTGGDTEAFF. CDR3 DNA sequence: TGTGCCACCAGCAAACTAACAGGGGGGGACACTGAAGCTTTCTTT.

This sequence joins TRBV2 and TRBJ1-2; TRBD1 matches at 7 bases. J gave up 4 bases and V 0 bases, and 5 bases lay outside the gene matches. Germline V gives CDR1 SNHLY, CDR2 FYNNEI. The CDR3 is made up of 15 amino acids. The CDR3 sequence is CASSEAHQGGYGYTF. As DNA, the CDR3 is TGTGCCAGCAGTGAAGCGCACCAGGGGGGCTATGGCTACACCTTC.

The genes are TRBV6-5 and TRBJ1-2; D is possibly TRBD1 (5 bases). CDR1 is MNHEY and CDR2 is SVGAGI in the germline V gene. Trimming removed 7 bases from V and 4 bases from J, with 10 bases in between. This CDR3 has 12 residues. The CDR3 reads CASTHQGYGYTF. CDR3 nucleotides: TGTGCCAGCACCCATCAGGGCTATGGCTACACCTTC.

The V gene is TRBV5-4, the J gene TRBJ1-2, with no clear D. Germline CDR1 reads SGHNT; CDR2 reads YYREEE (reference sequence). The CDR3 is 11 residues long. Trimming left V 5 bases short and J 8 bases short, with 10 bases between. The CDR3 sequence is CASRRDAGYTF. As DNA, the CDR3 is TGTGCCAGCAGGCGGGATGCGGGCTACACCTTC.

The rearrangement uses TRBV7-6 and TRBJ2-7; 8 bases align to TRBD1. This CDR3 region has 15 residues. With V trimmed by 3 bases and J by 2 bases, 6 bases remained unmatched. Germline assignment: CDR1 SGHVS and CDR2 FNYEAQ. DNA of the CDR3: TGTGCCAGCAGCTTCGGAACAGGGGGGACCTACGAGCAGTACTTC. The encoded protein is CASSFGTGGTYEQYF.

The gene calls are TRBV21-1 and TRBJ2-1; TRBD1 was called by the table and not checked on the DNA. TRBV21-1 is flagged as a pseudogene. The CDR3 covers 15 residues. Written as DNA, the CDR3 is TGTGCCAGCAGCTTGCAGGGGCAGGATTACAATGAGCAGTTCTTC. Its protein is CASSLQGQDYNEQFF.

This clone was observed a single time. The V call is TRBV6-5, the J call TRBJ2-1, with a possible D match to TRBD2 (5 bases). The CDR3 runs to 13 residues. Germline CDR1 reads MNHEY; CDR2 reads SVGAGI. V lost 0 bases and J lost 11, with 11 bases in between. This CDR3 is CASSYSERAQQFF. The CDR3, as DNA: TGTGCCAGCAGTTACTCGGAGAGGGCTCAGCAGTTCTTC.

This clone was seen a handful of times. The chain combines TRBV4-2 with TRBJ2-1; TRBD1 aligns across 9 bases. This CDR3 is 17 amino acids long. Germline CDR1 is LGHNA and CDR2 is YNFKEQ. Unmatched junction bases numbered 14, after V lost 2 bases and J lost 9 bases. CDR3 DNA sequence: TGTGCCAGCAGCCAAAAGAGGTACCGGGACAGGGCTGGTGAGCAGTTCTTC. Its translation is CASSQKRYRDRAGEQFF.

The CDR3 DNA is TGTGCCAGCAGCCAAGATACGACATCCCTCGCCTATGGCTACACCTTC. As protein: CASSQDTTSLAYGYTF. This rearrangement joins TRBV3-1 (or the pseudogene TRBV3-2) to TRBJ1-2; no definite D call. Germline values: CDR1 LGHDT, CDR2 YNNKEL (reference sequence). V gave up 0 bases and J gave up 4 bases, with 15 bases separating them. The length of the CDR3 is 16 residues.

The rearrangement links TRBV3-1 (or the pseudogene TRBV3-2) to TRBJ1-6; D might be TRBD1 (5 bases). The CDR3 totals 14 residues. V was shortened by 3 bases and J by 8 bases, with 11 bases between the two germline ends. The germline gives CDR1 LGHDT, CDR2 YNNKEL (reference sequence). CDR3 loop: CASSHAGVHSPLHF. The CDR3 nucleotides read TGTGCCAGCAGCCACGCGGGGGTGCATTCACCCCTCCACTTT.

CDR3 loop: CASSYSVAFEQFF. The CDR3 DNA is TGTGCCAGCAGTTACTCGGTTGCGTTTGAGCAGTTCTTC. The rearrangement uses TRBV6-2 or TRBV6-3 and TRBJ2-1; D is undetermined. The germline V gene encodes CDR1 MNHEY and CDR2 SVGEGT. The CDR3 has 13 residues. Trimming removed 0 bases from V and 9 bases from J, with 9 bases in between.

The J gene is TRBJ1-2, the V gene TRBV30; unclear D gene. This CDR3 comprises 12 residues. Trimming cost V 2 bases and J 7 bases, with 11 bases left between them. Germline V gene lookup returns CDR1 GTSNPN and CDR2 SVGIG (reference sequence). CDR3 region: CAWSPDSGGYTF. The CDR3 coding sequence is TGTGCCTGGAGTCCCGACTCGGGTGGCTACACCTTC.

The chain couples TRBV5-1 to TRBJ2-1, with 12 bases that match TRBD1. Unmatched junction bases numbered 8, after V lost 7 bases and J lost 9 bases. The germline V gene encodes CDR1 SGHRS and CDR2 YFSETQ. The CDR3 spans 14 residues. CDR3 region: CASGTGGELGEQFF. The CDR3 coding sequence is TGCGCCAGCGGGACAGGGGGCGAGCTTGGTGAGCAGTTCTTC.